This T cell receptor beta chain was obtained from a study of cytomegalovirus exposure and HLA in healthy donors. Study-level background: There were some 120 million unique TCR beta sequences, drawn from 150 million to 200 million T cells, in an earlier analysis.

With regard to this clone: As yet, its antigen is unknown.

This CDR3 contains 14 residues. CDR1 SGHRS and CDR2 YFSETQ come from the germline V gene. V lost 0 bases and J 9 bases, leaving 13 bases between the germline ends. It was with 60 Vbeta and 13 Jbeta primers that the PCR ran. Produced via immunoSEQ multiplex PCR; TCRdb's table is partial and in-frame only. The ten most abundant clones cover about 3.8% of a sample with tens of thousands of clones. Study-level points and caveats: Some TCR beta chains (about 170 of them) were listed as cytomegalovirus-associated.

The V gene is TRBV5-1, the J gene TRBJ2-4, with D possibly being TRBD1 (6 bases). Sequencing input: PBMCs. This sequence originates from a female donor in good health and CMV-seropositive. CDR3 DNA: TGCGCCAGCAGCTTGGACAGGGTGGGTGGCATTCAGTACTTC. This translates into CASSLDRVGGIQYF.